Given below is one T cell receptor beta chain in context. Residents of about two dozen US areas, aged roughly 18 to 89 years, made up the participants. This sample is part of a study of blood T cell repertoires in COVID-19. Study in general: The samples span acute and convalescent COVID-19 from the United States, Italy and Spain. The analysed material was cDNA or gDNA that came from T cells, B-cell-depleted T cells, or PBMCs.

Trimming stripped 6 bases from V and 3 bases from J, with 12 bases between. The V gene's germline CDR1 is LGHNA and CDR2 YSLEER. The CDR3 is 14 residues long. Authors' analysis steps: Estimation of nucleated cell counts was performed using reference gene primer amplification. The table came from immunoSEQ multiplex PCR; TCRdb's copy has only in-frame clones and leaves some out. The V and J calls and clone size come from that table; D and trimming were worked out from the DNA. Of around 180,000 clones listed, about four fifths are singletons. This TCR derives from a man aged 50-60 years who had recovered from COVID-19. Material for sequencing was PBMCs or T cells enriched from blood (not recorded which). The chain has TRBV4-3 and TRBJ2-1; D call uncertain. This CDR3 reads CASRKSRSYNEQFF. The CDR3 DNA sequence: TGCGCCAGCAGAAAAAGTCGGAGCTACAATGAGCAGTTCTTC.